This section outlines one T cell receptor beta chain sequence together with its context. Its antigen remains unidentified. These data come from a study of vaccination effects on CD4 cells after COVID-19. Looking at the study overall: Post-vaccine sampling took place a median of 72 days after the second dose. Study conclusions and caveats: In convalescent patients, vaccine-induced clones largely differed from infection-induced clones.

The CDR3 is 16 amino acids. V gave up 4 bases and J gave up 3 bases; unmatched junction bases: 9. CDR1 is SEHNR, CDR2 FQNEAQ, per germline (reference sequence). Only in-frame clones appear in the TCRdb table, and some are missing; sequencing was by immunoSEQ multiplex PCR. The sample gives some 46,000 clones, less than 85% of which show up once; around 3.5% is in the top ten. Cultured cells yielded isolated CD4+ T cells after 10 days. Sometime from March through December 2020, the person acquired a SARS-CoV-2 infection that PCR confirmed. Everyone in the study got two shots of either the BNT162b2 or mRNA-1273 vaccine.

The sequencing here drew on CD4+ T cells from PBMCs cultured without peptide, taken after COVID-19 vaccination. The sequence was obtained from a human donor who had a prior SARS-CoV-2 infection. The V call is TRBV7-9, the J call TRBJ1-1; 9 bases map to TRBD1. CDR3 residues: CASSSDRGEFYTEAFF. The CDR3 nucleotides read TGTGCCAGCAGCTCCGACAGGGGGGAATTTTACACTGAAGCTTTCTTT.